The T cell receptor beta chain described here comes from a study of long-term antiretroviral therapy in people with HIV. A v3.0 immunoSEQ assay was performed at survey level. The protocol was immunoSEQ multiplex PCR, while the TCRdb copy is restricted to in-frame clones and leaves out a portion. Found here are over 35,000 clones, 75% to 90% of them singletons; the top ten hold 3.5% to 5%. Whole-study findings and limits: Spans of CDR3 length were tighter for HIV repertoires than for controls. ART adherence was not documented, and neither viral resistance nor therapy changes had any data.

A note on this clone: Its antigen is unidentified.

The starting material was unsorted PBMCs, obtained just before starting antiretroviral therapy. This receptor was identified in a woman aged 18-29 years with HIV.

The chain's CDR3 is CASRSQGADAGELFF. CDR3 DNA sequence: TGTGCCAGCAGGTCCCAGGGAGCCGACGCCGGGGAGCTGTTTTTT. This chain connects TRBV6-5 to TRBJ2-2; D may be TRBD1 or TRBD2 (5 bases each). The germline V gene encodes CDR1 MNHEY and CDR2 SVGAGI. The CDR3 totals 15 residues. Trimming removed 6 bases at V and 6 bases at J, with 17 bases between.